Given below is one TCR beta chain in context. The antigen is unknown. The data belong to a study of T cells in Graves' hyperthyroidism and ophthalmopathy. Study conclusions and caveats: For ophthalmopathy, model prediction preceded onset by a median about 6.4 months. Blood also showed most of the thyroid clonotypes that were expanded above 0.001. Ophthalmopathy was told apart from stable hyperthyroidism by a 13 V-J model.

Trimming removed 2 bases from V and 6 bases from J, with 13 bases in between. The germline V gene encodes CDR1 MDHEN and CDR2 SYDVKM. The CDR3 consists of 14 residues. Amplified TCR beta CDR3 regions came from RNA transcripts. The study used the HTBI primer set for a first-round RT-PCR of the TCR CDR3. TCRdb redid the calling of the multiplex PCR reads with MiXCR, one entry per CDR3 protein. The sample includes almost 500,000 distinct CDR3 sequences, about 20% of them seen just once. PBMCs were collected from a roughly 10 ml volume of fresh peripheral blood. Sequenced input: blood. This clonotype originated in a woman between 65 and 79 years old with Graves' ophthalmopathy. The V and J genes are TRBV28 and TRBJ1-2; D is ambiguous. The CDR3 spells CASSLMGRAHGYTF. CDR3 nucleotides: TGTGCCAGCAGTTTAATGGGTCGAGCCCATGGCTACACCTTC.